Below, 8 T cell receptor beta chains from the same sample are listed, as sequenced in a study of memory CD4+ T cells and cytomegalovirus serostatus. Single viable CD3+CD4+CD8-CD45RO+ cells were sorted as the memory CD4+ T cells. TCRdb keeps only in-frame clones here, not all; method: immunoSEQ multiplex PCR. The sample includes 40,000 to 55,000 clones, about 78% seen only once; the top ten take about 0.64%. The sample consisted of memory CD4+ T cells from blood. These receptors were collected from an adult in good health and CMV-seronegative.

V and J are TRBV9 and TRBJ1-2; no reliable D call. CDR3 length: 12 residues. The V end lost 6 bases, the J end lost 2 bases, and 8 bases lay between the germline ends. Germline assignment: CDR1 SGDLS and CDR2 YYNGEE. The CDR3 nucleotides are TGTGCCAGCAAGGATGAGAACTATGGCTACACCTTC. Its protein product is CASKDENYGYTF.

The V gene is TRBV25-1, the J gene TRBJ2-7; D may be TRBD2 (6 bases). V lost 6 bases to trimming and J lost 0 bases, with 9 bases between them. Germline-derived CDR1 and CDR2 are MGHDK and SYGVNS. This CDR3 region has 13 residues. The CDR3 spells CASSGSSSYEQYF. The CDR3 bases are TGTGCCAGCAGCGGGAGTTCCTCCTACGAGCAGTACTTC.

By sample fraction, this clone is medium-sized. The rearrangement joins TRBV5-1 to TRBJ1-1; D possibly corresponds to TRBD1 (5 bases). This CDR3 has 16 amino acids. V lost 0 bases, J lost 1 base, and 13 bases lay in between. Germline V gene data show CDR1 as SGHRS and CDR2 as YFSETQ. The CDR3 DNA reads as TGCGCCAGCAGCTTGGGATCGGGGACTGGGAACACTGAAGCTTTCTTT. Its translation: CASSLGSGTGNTEAFF.

The CDR3 spells CASRYVSGGDNEQFF. CDR3 in DNA: TGTGCCAGCAGATACGTTAGCGGGGGGGACAATGAGCAGTTCTTC. This chain links TRBV5-6 with TRBJ2-1; 11 bases line up with TRBD2. Germline values: CDR1 SGHDT, CDR2 YYEEEE. J was trimmed by 5 bases and V by 5 bases; bases with no gene match: 6. The length of the CDR3 is 15 residues.

This clone was detected only a few times. The rearrangement links TRBV2 to TRBJ2-1; 10 bases are shared with TRBD2. CDR1 and CDR2 (germline): SNHLY, FYNNEI. This CDR3 is built from 16 residues. Trimming removed 0 bases from V and 7 bases from J; junction bases left unmatched: 6. DNA for the CDR3: TGTGCCAGCAGTGAAGCGACTGGACTAGCGGAGAATGAGCAGTTCTTC. This translates into CASSEATGLAENEQFF.

J is TRBJ2-2 and V is TRBV5-3; D uncertain. TRBV5-3 belongs to the ORF category, with a function that is uncertain. The CDR3 extends over 12 amino acids. The germline V and J ends were trimmed by 2 bases and 7 bases, with 6 bases remaining between them. The CDR3 is CARSFVVGELFF. CDR3 nucleotide sequence: TGTGCCAGAAGCTTCGTGGTCGGGGAGCTGTTTTTT.

This clone was counted only a few times. The chain links TRBV2 to TRBJ1-1; a possible D gene is TRBD1 (5 bases). Germline CDR1 is SNHLY and CDR2 is FYNNEI. Between the trimmed V and J ends, which lost 8 bases and 4 bases, there was a span of 11 bases. The CDR3 length is 12 residues. CDR3 in amino acids: CASSDSGTEAFF. The CDR3 DNA reads as TGTGCCAGCTCAGACAGTGGCACTGAAGCTTTCTTT.

The CDR3 region is CASSLGDLTYEQYF. In DNA, the CDR3 is TGTGCCAGCAGCTTGGGGGACTTGACCTACGAGCAGTACTTC. The genes are TRBV5-6 and TRBJ2-7, with a tentative D call TRBD2 (6 bases). V was trimmed by 0 bases and J by 2 bases, leaving 9 bases between them. There are 14 residues in the CDR3. Looked up from germline, CDR1 is SGHDT and CDR2 is YYEEEE.